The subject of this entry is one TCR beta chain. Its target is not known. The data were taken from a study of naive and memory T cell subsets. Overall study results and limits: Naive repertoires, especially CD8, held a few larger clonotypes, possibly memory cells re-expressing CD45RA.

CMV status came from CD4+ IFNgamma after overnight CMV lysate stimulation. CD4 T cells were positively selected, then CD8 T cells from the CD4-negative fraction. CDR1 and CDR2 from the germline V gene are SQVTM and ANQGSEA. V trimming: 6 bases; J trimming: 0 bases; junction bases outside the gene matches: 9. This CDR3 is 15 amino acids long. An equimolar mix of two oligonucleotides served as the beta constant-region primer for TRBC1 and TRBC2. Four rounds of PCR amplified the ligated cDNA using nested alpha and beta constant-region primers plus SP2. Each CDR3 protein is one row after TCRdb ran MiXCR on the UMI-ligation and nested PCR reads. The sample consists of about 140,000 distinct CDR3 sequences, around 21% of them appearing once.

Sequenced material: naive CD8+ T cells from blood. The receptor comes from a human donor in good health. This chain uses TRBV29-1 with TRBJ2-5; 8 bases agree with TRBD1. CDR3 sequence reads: CSVDSDREDQETQYF. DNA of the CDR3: TGCAGCGTGGACTCGGACAGGGAGGACCAAGAGACCCAGTACTTC.